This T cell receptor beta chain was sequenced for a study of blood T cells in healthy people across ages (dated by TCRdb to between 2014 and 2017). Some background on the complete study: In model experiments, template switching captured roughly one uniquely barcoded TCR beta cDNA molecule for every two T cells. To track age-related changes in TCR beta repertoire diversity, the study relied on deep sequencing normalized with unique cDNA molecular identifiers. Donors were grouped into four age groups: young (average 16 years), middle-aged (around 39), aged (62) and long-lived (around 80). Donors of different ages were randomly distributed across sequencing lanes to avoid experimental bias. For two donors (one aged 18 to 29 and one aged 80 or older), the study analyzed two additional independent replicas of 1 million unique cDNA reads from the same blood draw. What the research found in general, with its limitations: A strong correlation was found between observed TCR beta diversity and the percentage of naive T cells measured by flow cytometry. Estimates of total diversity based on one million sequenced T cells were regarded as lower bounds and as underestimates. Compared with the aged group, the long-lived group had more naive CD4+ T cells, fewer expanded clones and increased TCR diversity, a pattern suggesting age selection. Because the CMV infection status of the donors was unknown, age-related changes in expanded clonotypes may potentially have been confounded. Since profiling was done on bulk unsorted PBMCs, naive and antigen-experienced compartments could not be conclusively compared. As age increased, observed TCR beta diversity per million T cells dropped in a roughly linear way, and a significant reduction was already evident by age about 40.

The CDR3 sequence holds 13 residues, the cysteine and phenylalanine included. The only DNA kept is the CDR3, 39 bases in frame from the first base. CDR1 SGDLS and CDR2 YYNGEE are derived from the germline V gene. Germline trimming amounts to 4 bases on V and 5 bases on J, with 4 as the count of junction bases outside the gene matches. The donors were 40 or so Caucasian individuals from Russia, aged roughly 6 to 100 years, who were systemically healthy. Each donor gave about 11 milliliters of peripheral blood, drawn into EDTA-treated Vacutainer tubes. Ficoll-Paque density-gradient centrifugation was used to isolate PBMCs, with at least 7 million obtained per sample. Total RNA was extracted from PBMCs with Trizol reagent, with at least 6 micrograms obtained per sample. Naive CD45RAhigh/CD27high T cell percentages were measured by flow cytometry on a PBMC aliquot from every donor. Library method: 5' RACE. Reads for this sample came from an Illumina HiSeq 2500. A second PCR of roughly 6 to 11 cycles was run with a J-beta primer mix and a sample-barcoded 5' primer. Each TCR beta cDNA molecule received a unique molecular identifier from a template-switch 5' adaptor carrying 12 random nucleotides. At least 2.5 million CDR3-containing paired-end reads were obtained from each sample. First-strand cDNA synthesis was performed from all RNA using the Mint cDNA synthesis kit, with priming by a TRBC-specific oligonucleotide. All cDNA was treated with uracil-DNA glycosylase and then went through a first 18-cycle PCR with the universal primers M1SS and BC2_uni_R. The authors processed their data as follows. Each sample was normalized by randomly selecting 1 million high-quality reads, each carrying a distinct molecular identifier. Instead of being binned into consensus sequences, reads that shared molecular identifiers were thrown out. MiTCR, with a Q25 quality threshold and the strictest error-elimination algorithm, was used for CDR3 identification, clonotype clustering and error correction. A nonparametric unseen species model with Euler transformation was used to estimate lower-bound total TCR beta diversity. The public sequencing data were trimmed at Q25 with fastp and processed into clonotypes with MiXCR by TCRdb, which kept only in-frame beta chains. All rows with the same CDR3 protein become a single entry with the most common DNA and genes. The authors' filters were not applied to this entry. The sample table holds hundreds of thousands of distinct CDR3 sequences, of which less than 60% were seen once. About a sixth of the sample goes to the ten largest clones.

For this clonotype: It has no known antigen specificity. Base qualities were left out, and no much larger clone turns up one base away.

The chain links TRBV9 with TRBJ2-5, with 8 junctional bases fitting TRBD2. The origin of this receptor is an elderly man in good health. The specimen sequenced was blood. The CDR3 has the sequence CASSISGSETQYF. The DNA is TGTGCCAGCAGCATCAGCGGGAGTGAGACCCAGTACTTC.